This entry is about one T cell receptor (beta chain). Attachment of unique molecular identifiers was made to individual cDNA molecules. TCRdb ran MiXCR on the 5' RACE reads and lists one entry per CDR3 protein. The table records more than 40,000 distinct CDR3 sequences, almost 5.5% of them present only once. This sample is part of a study of early T cells in non-severe SARS-CoV-2 infection. The source material was whole blood, sampled at baseline. The sequence was obtained from an adult who was a healthcare worker with PCR-confirmed SARS-CoV-2 infection or an uninfected control (not recorded which).

Written as DNA, the CDR3 is TGTGCCAGCAGTTCACCCGCCCCGGGACAGTATGGCTACACCTTC. Its translation: CASSSPAPGQYGYTF. The chain recombines TRBV28 with TRBJ1-2; 7 bases line up with TRBD1. Germline V gene sequence: CDR1 MDHEN, CDR2 SYDVKM. The CDR3 loop spans 15 amino acids. Trimming removed 4 bases from V and 5 bases from J; junction bases left unmatched: 10.